This TCR beta chain comes out of a study of memory CD4+ T cells and cytomegalovirus serostatus. Study-wide points: CMV serostatus prediction reached median AUC roughly 0.95, or 0.91 with US-trained model. The CMV-associated TCR signature appears largely within the CD4+ memory repertoire. About 40% of the roughly 150 known CMV-associated TCRbeta sequences appeared in CD4+ memory.

Regarding this clone: The antigen remains unidentified. One end of the junction fails to match germline, which may point to a read error.

Single viable CD3+CD4+CD8-CD45RO+ cells were sorted as the memory CD4+ T cells. Sequenced by immunoSEQ multiplex PCR; TCRdb stores in-frame clones only, minus some. The sample lists roughly 60,000 clones; 60% to 80% were seen once. The receptor was derived from an adult in good health and CMV-seronegative. The sample consisted of memory CD4+ T cells from blood.

The CDR3: CASSSGAQETQYF. CDR3 coding DNA: TGTGCTAGCAGCAGTGGGGCCCAAGAGACCCAGTACTTC. The chain combines TRBV7-7 with TRBJ2-5; TRBD1 is a possible D gene (5 bases). Germline-derived CDR1 and CDR2 are SSHAT and FNYEAQ (reference sequence). This CDR3 spans 13 amino acids.